This entry describes one T cell receptor beta chain. This CDR3 is built from 12 residues. Trimming left V 2 bases short and J 8 bases short, with 9 bases between. In germline, CDR1 is MNHEY, CDR2 SVGEGT. This entry is derived from a study of blood T cell repertoires in COVID-19. Study in general: T cells, B-cell-depleted T cells, or PBMCs provided the cDNA or gDNA that served as material.

In the source study's methods: Amplified reference gene primers provided the basis for estimating nucleated cell counts. Using immunoSEQ multiplex PCR, the repertoire was profiled, and TCRdb retains in-frame clones only, with some absent. V, J and clone size were drawn from that table, and D and trimming were deduced from the DNA. The sample contains roughly 190,000 clones, 70% to 85% of which appear only once. V and J are TRBV6-2 or TRBV6-3 and TRBJ1-1; TRBD1 might be the D (6 bases). This TCR was sampled from a woman aged 45-59 years with acute or convalescent COVID-19. Sample: peripheral blood. CDR3 nucleotides: TGTGCCAGCAGTTACCCCGACAGGGAAGCTTTCTTT. Protein sequence: CASSYPDREAFF.